These 26 T cell receptor beta chains were all obtained from the same sample, sequenced in a study of control samples from healthy donors and cancer patients. Sequenced by immunoSEQ multiplex PCR; TCRdb stores in-frame clones only, minus some. In the table there are 98,000 or so clones, roughly 90% of which are singletons. Sequences were obtained from blood. These TCRs come from a woman in her 70s in good health.

The V call is TRBV28, the J call TRBJ1-4, with TRBD1 as a possible D gene (6 bases). Trimming cost V 6 bases and J 9 bases, with 17 bases left between them. The CDR3 loop spans 14 amino acids. Germline lookup yields CDR1 MDHEN and CDR2 SYDVKM. CDR3 residues: CASSTGAGWQKLFF. CDR3 DNA sequence: TGTGCCAGCAGCACGGGGGCGGGGTGGCAAAAACTGTTTTTT.

The chain combines TRBV11-2 with TRBJ2-2; the D call may be TRBD1 or TRBD2 (6 bases each). The CDR3 length is 14 residues. CDR1 is SGHAT and CDR2 is FQNNGV in the germline V gene. V lost 2 bases, J lost 6 bases, and 10 bases lay in between. Here the CDR3 DNA reads TGTGCCAGCAGCTTAACCGGGGGCGCCGGGGAGCTGTTTTTT. Translation: CASSLTGGAGELFF.

The genes are TRBV6-5 and TRBJ1-1; D not resolved. Germline CDR1 MNHEY, CDR2 SVGAGI. CDR3 length: 14 residues. Between the trimmed V and J ends, which lost 11 bases and 10 bases, there was a span of 26 bases. The CDR3 DNA reads as TGTGCCGCCATGGGTGAAGGACCCTTTAGAAGAGCTTTCTTT. It codes for CAAMGEGPFRRAFF.

J is TRBJ2-2 and V is TRBV3-1 (or the pseudogene TRBV3-2); 13 nucleotides line up with TRBD2. The V gene's germline CDR1 is LGHDT and CDR2 YNNKEL (reference sequence). J gave up 3 bases and V 4 bases, and 8 bases lay outside the gene matches. The CDR3 contains 18 residues. CDR3 sequence reads: CASSLWTSGGSYTGELFF. The CDR3 nucleotides read TGTGCCAGCAGCCTATGGACTAGCGGGGGTTCGTACACCGGGGAGCTGTTTTTT.

The V call is TRBV6-1, the J call TRBJ2-1, with D perhaps TRBD2 (5 bases). CDR3 length: 16 residues. Germline CDR1 is MNHNS and CDR2 is SASEGT. V was pared by 4 bases and J by 3 bases, with 16 bases between. In DNA, the CDR3 is TGTGCCAGCAGTGGAGGATGGACTTTACTCTACAATGAGCAGTTCTTC. Its protein product is CASSGGWTLLYNEQFF.

This clone was seen a few times. The genes are TRBV7-9 and TRBJ1-1, with 7 bases matching TRBD1. The CDR3 contains 14 residues. V lost 2 bases and J lost 5; bases outside the gene matches: 5. In germline, CDR1 is SEHNR, CDR2 FQNEAQ (reference sequence). CDR3 DNA sequence: TGTGCCAGCAGCTTAAGTCAGGGGGTTACTGAAGCTTTCTTT. Its translation: CASSLSQGVTEAFF.

This clone was seen a few times. In DNA, the CDR3 is TGTGCCAGCAGTGAGGAGCTAGGAGCCGGCTATGGCTACACCTTC. This sequence encodes CASSEELGAGYGYTF. V gene TRBV2 combines with J gene TRBJ1-2; D ambiguous. Germline V gives CDR1 SNHLY, CDR2 FYNNEI. This CDR3 region has 15 residues. V was pared by 3 bases and J by 4 bases, with 15 bases between.

The V call is TRBV4-3, the J call TRBJ1-2; D is possibly TRBD1 (5 bases). V was clipped by 2 bases and J by 0 bases, with 22 bases between them. From germline, CDR1 is LGHNA and CDR2 YSLEER. The CDR3 spans 19 residues. The CDR3 coding sequence is TGCGCCAGCAGCCAAACAGGATCCCTCTCCCCGTTTGCTAACTATGGCTACACCTTC. As protein: CASSQTGSLSPFANYGYTF.

This clone was counted once. The chain combines TRBV5-4 with TRBJ2-7; the match to TRBD2 covers 8 bases. CDR1 and CDR2 (germline): SGHNT, YYREEE (reference sequence). V shed 6 bases, J shed 3 bases, and the junction held 11 bases outside the gene matches. The CDR3 runs to 15 residues. The CDR3, as DNA: TGTGCCAGCACCCTCGGGAGGGGTTCGGGCTACGAGCAGTACTTC. Amino acids: CASTLGRGSGYEQYF.

In its sample, this clone was seen a few times. The chain has TRBV7-9 and TRBJ2-5; 7 bases match TRBD1. CDR3 size: 15 residues. Germline lookup yields CDR1 SEHNR and CDR2 FQNEAQ (reference sequence). J was trimmed by 3 bases and V by 1 base; bases with no gene match: 5. In DNA, the CDR3 is TGTGCCAGCAGCTTAGGGCTTACAGGGGAAGAGACCCAGTACTTC. Its translation: CASSLGLTGEETQYF.

The V and J genes are TRBV6-2 or TRBV6-3 and TRBJ2-7; 8 bases align to TRBD2. The CDR3 has 15 amino acids. V shed 6 bases, J shed 4 bases, and the junction held 11 bases outside the gene matches. Germline V CDR1 and CDR2: MNHEY, SVGEGT. The CDR3 region is CASSSTRGGGYEQYF. As DNA, the CDR3 is TGTGCCAGCAGCTCCACCCGGGGGGGAGGATACGAGCAGTACTTC.

The rearrangement uses TRBV5-6 and TRBJ1-4; D not resolved. V was pared by 5 bases and J by 5 bases, with 13 bases between. From germline, CDR1 is SGHDT and CDR2 YYEEEE. This CDR3 has 14 residues. CDR3: CASRDTAHNEKLFF. DNA for the CDR3: TGTGCCAGCAGGGATACGGCTCACAATGAAAAACTGTTTTTT.

This clone was observed once. The chain employs TRBV6-2 or TRBV6-3 and TRBJ1-5; no firm D call. The germline V gene encodes CDR1 MNHEY and CDR2 SVGEGT. Trimming pared 2 bases from V and 1 base from J, leaving 18 bases between. The CDR3 sequence is 18 residues long. The CDR3 coding sequence is TGTGCCAGCAGTTACAATCTTTTGGCAACGGCGAGCAATCAGCCCCAGCATTTT. Translating it yields CASSYNLLATASNQPQHF.

This chain joins TRBV2 and TRBJ2-1; 14 bases line up with TRBD2. V lost 6 bases, J lost 0 bases, and 7 bases stayed unmatched. The length of the CDR3 is 18 residues. CDR1 is SNHLY and CDR2 is FYNNEI in the germline V gene. The chain's CDR3 is CASRASGTSGGSYNEQFF. In DNA, the CDR3 is TGTGCCAGCAGAGCCTCCGGGACTAGCGGGGGCTCCTACAATGAGCAGTTCTTC.

The chain links TRBV30 to TRBJ1-1; 8 bases agree with TRBD1. The CDR3 sequence is 13 residues long. V shed 1 base, J shed 4 bases, and the junction held 2 bases outside the gene matches. In germline, CDR1 is GTSNPN, CDR2 SVGIG (reference sequence). CDR3 in amino acids: CAWSGTGSTEAFF. Written as DNA, the CDR3 is TGTGCCTGGAGTGGGACAGGGAGCACTGAAGCTTTCTTT.

This rearrangement joins TRBV2 to TRBJ1-3; D remains ambiguous. V was trimmed by 8 bases and J by 2 bases, leaving 10 bases between them. The CDR3 is 13 amino acids. CDR1 SNHLY and CDR2 FYNNEI come from the germline V gene. The CDR3 region has the DNA TGTGCCAGCGCGGAAGGACCTGGAAACACCATATATTTT. Protein: CASAEGPGNTIYF.

The rearrangement links TRBV21-1 to TRBJ1-6. TRBV21-1 is a documented pseudogene. The CDR3 loop spans 14 amino acids. DNA of the CDR3: TGTGCCAGCAGGGCCCTTTGGGAGGGATCACCCCTCCACTTT. Its protein product is CASRALWEGSPLHF.

The chain is built from TRBV5-1 and TRBJ2-3; 10 bases are a match to TRBD1. This CDR3 has 15 amino acids. Looked up from germline, CDR1 is SGHRS and CDR2 is YFSETQ. V shed 4 bases and J 3 bases; nucleotides not matched to a gene: 5. Here the CDR3 reads CASSREDRGTDTQYF. DNA for the CDR3: TGCGCCAGCAGCAGAGAGGACAGGGGGACAGATACGCAGTATTTT.

The V and J genes are TRBV7-8 and TRBJ1-1; tentatively, D is TRBD1 (5 bases). The length of the CDR3 is 16 residues. Germline V lookup: CDR1 SGHVS, CDR2 FQNEAQ. V gave up 5 bases and J gave up 0 bases, with 16 bases separating them. CDR3 residues: CASSKPAGALNTEAFF. CDR3 DNA sequence: TGTGCCAGCAGCAAACCCGCCGGGGCCCTGAACACTGAAGCTTTCTTT. The whole variable domain, remainder taken from reference TRBV7-8 and TRBJ1-1, is GAGVSQSPRYKVAKRGQDVALRCDPISGHVSLFWYQQALGQGPEFLTYFQNEAQLDKSGLPSDRFFAERPEGSVSTLKIQRTQQEDSAVYLCASSKPAGALNTEAFFGQGTRLTVV.

This rearrangement joins TRBV28 to TRBJ1-2; maybe TRBD1 (6 bases). The germline V gene has CDR1 MDHEN and CDR2 SYDVKM. The V end was cut by 4 bases, the J end by 7 bases, with 10 bases between. The length of the CDR3 is 12 residues. CDR3 nucleotide sequence: TGTGCCAGCAGTTCGGGGGCGCGTGGCTACACCTTC. Amino acid sequence: CASSSGARGYTF.

The gene calls are TRBV6-5 and TRBJ1-2; 7 bases agree with TRBD1. The CDR3 has 14 residues. In germline, CDR1 is MNHEY, CDR2 SVGAGI. The chain's CDR3 is CASGQALGYYGYTF. The CDR3 DNA is TGTGCTTCTGGACAGGCCCTGGGCTACTATGGCTACACCTTC.

This clone was seen more than once but under ten times. The chain uses TRBV20-1 and TRBJ1-1; TRBD1 agrees at 7 bases. The CDR3 spans 12 residues. J gave up 11 bases and V 3 bases, and 9 bases lay outside the gene matches. Germline-derived CDR1 and CDR2 are DFQATT and SNEGSKA (reference sequence). The CDR3 region has the DNA TGCAGTGCTAGTAAGGGGGCCGCAGGGGCTTTCTTT. This translates into CSASKGAAGAFF.

J is TRBJ1-2 and V is TRBV2, with D tentatively TRBD1 (6 bases). Germline CDR1 reads SNHLY; CDR2 reads FYNNEI. Trimming removed 8 bases at V and 8 bases at J, with 18 bases between. The CDR3 has 13 amino acids. The CDR3 coding sequence is TGTGCCAGCCGAACAGGGATCAAGTACGGCTACACCTTC. Its protein product is CASRTGIKYGYTF.

The gene calls are TRBV6-5 and TRBJ2-5; D is uncertain. This CDR3 comprises 13 residues. Germline CDR1 and CDR2: MNHEY and SVGAGI. V lost 7 bases, J lost 5 bases, and 14 bases lay in between. CDR3: CASKERDWETQYF. DNA of the CDR3: TGTGCCAGCAAAGAAAGAGATTGGGAGACCCAGTACTTC.

The chain uses TRBV5-1 and TRBJ2-3, with D possibly matching TRBD2 (6 bases). V was pared by 0 bases and J by 4 bases, with 15 bases between. CDR3 size: 16 residues. Germline CDR1 is SGHRS and CDR2 is YFSETQ. This CDR3 is CASSLDGAGKSDTQYF. Here the CDR3 DNA reads TGCGCCAGCAGCTTGGACGGCGCGGGAAAGTCAGATACGCAGTATTTT. Combining the CDR3 with reference TRBV5-1 and TRBJ2-3 gives the whole variable domain KAGVTQTPRYLIKTRGQQVTLSCSPISGHRSVSWYQQTPGQGLQFLFEYFSETQRNKGNFPGRFSGRQFSNSRSEMNVSTLELGDSALYLCASSLDGAGKSDTQYFGPGTRLTVL.

The V gene is TRBV24-1, the J gene TRBJ2-2; the D gene is possibly TRBD1 (5 bases). CDR1 is KGHDR, CDR2 SFDVKD, per germline. CDR3 length: 15 amino acids. Deletions cut 4 bases from V and 5 bases from J, with 13 bases between. The CDR3 sequence is CATSEARERTGELFF. The DNA for the CDR3 is TGTGCCACCAGTGAGGCCAGGGAAAGAACCGGGGAGCTGTTTTTT.